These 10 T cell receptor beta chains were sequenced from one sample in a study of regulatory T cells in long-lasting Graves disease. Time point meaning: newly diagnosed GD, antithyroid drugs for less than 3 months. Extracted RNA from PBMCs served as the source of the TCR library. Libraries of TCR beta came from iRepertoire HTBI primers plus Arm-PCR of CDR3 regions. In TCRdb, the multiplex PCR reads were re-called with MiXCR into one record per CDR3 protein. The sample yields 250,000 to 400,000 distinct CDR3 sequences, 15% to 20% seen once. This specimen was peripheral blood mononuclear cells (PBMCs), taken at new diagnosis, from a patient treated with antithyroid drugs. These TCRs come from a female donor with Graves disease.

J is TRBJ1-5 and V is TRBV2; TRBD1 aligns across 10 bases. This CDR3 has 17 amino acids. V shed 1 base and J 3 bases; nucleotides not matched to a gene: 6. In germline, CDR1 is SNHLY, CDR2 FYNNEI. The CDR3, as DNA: TGTGCCAGCAGTGAAGTTGGGACAGGGGTGTTCAATCAGCCCCAGCATTTT. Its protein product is CASSEVGTGVFNQPQHF.

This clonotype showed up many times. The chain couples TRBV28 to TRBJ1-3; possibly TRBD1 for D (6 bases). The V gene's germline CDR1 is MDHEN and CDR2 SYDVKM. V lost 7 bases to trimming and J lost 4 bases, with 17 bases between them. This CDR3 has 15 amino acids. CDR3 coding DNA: TGTGCCAGCACCTCGGGGGGGGCGGGCGGAAACACCATATATTTT. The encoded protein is CASTSGGAGGNTIYF.

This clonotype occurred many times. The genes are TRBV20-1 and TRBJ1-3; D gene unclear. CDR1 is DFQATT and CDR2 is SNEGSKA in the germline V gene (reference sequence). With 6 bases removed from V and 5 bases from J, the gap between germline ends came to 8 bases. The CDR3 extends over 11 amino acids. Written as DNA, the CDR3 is TGCAGTGCGGCCCGACGAAACACCATATATTTT. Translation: CSAARRNTIYF.

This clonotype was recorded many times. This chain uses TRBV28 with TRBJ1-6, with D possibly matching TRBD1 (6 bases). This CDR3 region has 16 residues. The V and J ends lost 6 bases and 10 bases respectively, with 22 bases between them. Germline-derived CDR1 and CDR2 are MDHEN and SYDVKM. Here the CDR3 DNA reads TGTGCCAGCAGCCCGGATCCGGGGGGCGCGAAGTCACCCCTCCACTTT. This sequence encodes CASSPDPGGAKSPLHF.

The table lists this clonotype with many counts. The CDR3 DNA sequence: TGCGCCAGCAGCTTGGTCGGGACAGCAAACTCTGGAAACACCATATATTTT. Amino acids: CASSLVGTANSGNTIYF. The chain has TRBV5-1 and TRBJ1-3; 7 bases are shared with TRBD1. The CDR3 loop spans 17 amino acids. Germline CDR1 and CDR2: SGHRS and YFSETQ. J gave up 0 bases and V 0 bases, and 6 bases lay outside the gene matches.

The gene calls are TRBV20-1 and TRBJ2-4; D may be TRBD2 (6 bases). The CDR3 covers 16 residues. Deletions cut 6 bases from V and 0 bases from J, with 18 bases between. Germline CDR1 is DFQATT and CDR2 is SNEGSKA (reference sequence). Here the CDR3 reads CSAVPFGTLAKNIQYF. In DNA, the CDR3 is TGCAGTGCCGTCCCATTTGGGACTTTAGCCAAAAACATTCAGTACTTC.

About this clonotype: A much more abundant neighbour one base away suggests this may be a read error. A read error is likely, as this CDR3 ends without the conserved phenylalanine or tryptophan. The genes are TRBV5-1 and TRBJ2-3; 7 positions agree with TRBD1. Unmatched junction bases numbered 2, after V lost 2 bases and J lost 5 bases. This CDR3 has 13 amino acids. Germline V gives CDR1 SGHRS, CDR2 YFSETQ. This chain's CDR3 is CASSFPGGDTQYV. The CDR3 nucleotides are TGCGCCAGCAGCTTTCCAGGGGGAGATACGCAGTATGTT.

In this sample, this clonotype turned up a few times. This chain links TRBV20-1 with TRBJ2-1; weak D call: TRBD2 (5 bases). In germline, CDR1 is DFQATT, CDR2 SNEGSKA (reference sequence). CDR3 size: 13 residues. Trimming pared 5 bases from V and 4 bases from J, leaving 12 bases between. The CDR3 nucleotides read TGCAGTGCTTTCGTCTCGGGATACAATGAGCAGTTCTTC. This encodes CSAFVSGYNEQFF.

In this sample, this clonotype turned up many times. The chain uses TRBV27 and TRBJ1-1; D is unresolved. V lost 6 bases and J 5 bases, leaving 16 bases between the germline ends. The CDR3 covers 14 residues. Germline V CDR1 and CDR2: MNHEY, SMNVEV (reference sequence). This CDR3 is CASSPLAEKTEAFF. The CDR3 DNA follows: TGTGCCAGCAGCCCTCTGGCCGAAAAGACTGAAGCTTTCTTT.

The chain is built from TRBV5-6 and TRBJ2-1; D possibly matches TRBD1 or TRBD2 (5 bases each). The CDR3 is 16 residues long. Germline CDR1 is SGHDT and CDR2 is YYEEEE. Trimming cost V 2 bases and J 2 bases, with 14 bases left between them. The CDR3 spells CASSFGADMTYNEQFF. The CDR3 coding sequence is TGTGCCAGCAGCTTTGGAGCGGACATGACCTACAATGAGCAGTTCTTC.